These 8 T cell receptor beta chains share one sample of origin, sequenced in a study of response to subunit inactivated influenza vaccine. TCRdb independently ran MiXCR on the RT-PCR reads; one entry per CDR3 protein. In the table there are hundreds of thousands of distinct CDR3 sequences, 11% of which are singletons. This sample was shared with a second study, whose subject was T cells expressing NK-cell markers. That paper states: TCR beta libraries carry UMIs added by 5'RACE template switching.

This sample comprised PBMCs from blood, obtained on the day of vaccination. The receptors were sampled from a man aged 50-60 years who received an inactivated influenza vaccine.

The chain carries TRBV5-6 and TRBJ2-3; unclear D gene. Germline values: CDR1 SGHDT, CDR2 YYEEEE. The CDR3 consists of 17 residues. The V end was cut by 2 bases, the J end by 1 base, with 17 bases between. This CDR3 reads CASSFFPVAHRTDTQYF. Written as DNA, the CDR3 is TGTGCCAGCAGCTTCTTCCCTGTGGCGCACCGCACAGATACGCAGTATTTT.

The rearrangement links TRBV6-2 or TRBV6-3 to TRBJ2-7; D gene ambiguous. The CDR3 is 17 amino acids. V dropped 2 bases and J dropped 2 bases, with 19 bases sitting between them. Germline V gene sequence: CDR1 MNHEY, CDR2 SVGEGT. CDR3: CASSYNFGTYLTYEQYF. The CDR3 region has the DNA TGTGCCAGCAGTTACAACTTCGGTACCTATCTGACCTACGAGCAGTACTTC.

This clonotype appeared a few times. This sequence joins TRBV5-1 and TRBJ2-3; 10 positions agree with TRBD2. CDR3 length: 16 amino acids. With 4 bases clipped from V and 5 bases from J, the junction kept 10 bases outside the gene matches. The V gene's germline CDR1 is SGHRS and CDR2 YFSETQ. DNA for the CDR3: TGCGCCAGCAGCCTGTTACTAGCGGGGAGTGAAGATACGCAGTATTTT. It encodes CASSLLLAGSEDTQYF.

Turning to this clonotype: As the CDR3 is not closed by the conserved phenylalanine or tryptophan, this likely results from a read error. The chain carries TRBV29-1 and TRBJ2-3, with D hard to call. Germline assignment: CDR1 SQVTM and CDR2 ANQGSEA. Deletions cut 1 base from V and 8 bases from J, with 10 bases between. The length of the CDR3 is 12 residues. CDR3 nucleotide sequence: TGCAGCGTTGAAGGATCAAGATCTACGCAGTATTTA. Translated: CSVEGSRSTQYL.

This clonotype was counted ten times or more. The CDR3 protein is CASNYRGPGGELFF. DNA of the CDR3: TGTGCCAGCAATTACAGGGGGCCCGGCGGGGAGCTGTTTTTT. V usage is TRBV19 and J usage is TRBJ2-2; TRBD1 agrees at 9 bases. The length of the CDR3 is 14 residues. Looked up from germline, CDR1 is LNHDA and CDR2 is SQIVND (reference sequence). With 9 bases clipped from V and 7 bases from J, the junction kept 9 bases outside the gene matches.

This clonotype was seen only a few times. The chain links TRBV6-2 or TRBV6-3 to TRBJ2-1, with a possible D match to TRBD2 (6 bases). The V end lost 4 bases, the J end lost 0 bases, and 10 bases lay between the germline ends. CDR1 and CDR2 (germline): MNHEY, SVGEGT. The CDR3 is 15 amino acids. This CDR3 reads CASSFLSGSYNEQFF. In nucleotides, the CDR3 is TGTGCCAGCAGTTTTCTTAGCGGCTCCTACAATGAGCAGTTCTTC.

About this clonotype itself: One junction end disagrees with the germline gene, perhaps due to a read error. The CDR3 coding sequence is TGTGCCAGCAGGCCAGGACTAGCGGGGGGTAACCCCAGTGTCTTC. This translates into CASRPGLAGGNPSVF. The gene calls are TRBV28 and TRBJ2-1; 14 nucleotides match TRBD2. This CDR3 contains 15 residues. Germline V gene data show CDR1 as MDHEN and CDR2 as SYDVKM. The full variable domain, in which reference TRBV28 and TRBJ2-1 provide the parts outside the CDR3, is DVKVTQSSRYLVKRTGEKVFLECVQDMDHENMFWYRQDPGLGLRLIYFSYDVKMKEKGDIPEGYSVSREKKERFSLILESASTNQTSMYLCASRPGLAGGNPSVFGPGTRLTVL.

The chain couples TRBV9 to TRBJ2-3; D call uncertain. The ends were cut back, 7 bases at V and 0 bases at J, with 15 bases in the middle. Germline values: CDR1 SGDLS, CDR2 YYNGEE. This CDR3 spans 15 amino acids. This chain's CDR3 is CASSLWTVSTDTQYF. The CDR3 nucleotides are TGTGCCAGCTCCCTTTGGACGGTTAGCACAGATACGCAGTATTTT.